Sequencing of this TCR beta chain was carried out in a study of blood T cell repertoires in COVID-19 (dated by TCRdb to the early 2020s). Background on the whole study: The collaborator samples originated in the United States, Italy and Spain and spanned the acute and convalescent phases of COVID-19. The dataset comprised deeply sampled blood TCRbeta repertoires from subjects exposed to, actively infected with, or recovered from COVID-19. The samples were drawn from the first 160 participants of the ongoing ImmuneRACE study and from 1,254 subjects provided by 6 global collaborators. The repertoires were released in a freely available public database intended as a resource for research on the immune response to SARS-CoV-2. A de-identified subject ID, COVID-19 status, age in years and sex were almost always included in the sample metadata. Where HLA class I and class II types were available, the types were taken from metadata supplied by the sample provider, not from assay-based typing. The material from the prospective study consisted of cDNA or gDNA derived from T cells, B-cell-depleted T cells, or PBMCs. The paper's findings and limits, for the study overall: Clinical and demographic metadata were provided uncurated, with the amount varying by source and participant.

Participants in the prospective study were aged about 18 to 95 years, lived in 20 to 30 United States geographic areas, and enrolled through a virtual design. To assign participants to cohorts, the prospective study relied on clinical history that participants themselves reported in a screening survey and a study questionnaire. A participant counted as exposed if, within 2 weeks of entering the study, that participant had been in contact with someone who had a PCR-confirmed or clinician-diagnosed COVID-19 case. Mobile phlebotomists in the prospective study collected whole blood, serum and a nasopharyngeal or oropharyngeal swab from every participant. Prospective study participants could optionally give additional blood draws and questionnaires over an approximately 2-month period. Blood samples from the prospective study were shipped frozen or at room temperature prior to DNA extraction. TCRbeta CDR3 regions were amplified from genomic DNA using the immunoSEQ Assay, a bias-controlled multiplex PCR. Under the source paper's analysis protocol: The number of nucleated cells in each sample was estimated from the amplification of reference gene primers within the assay. To quantify the absolute abundance of each unique TCRbeta CDR3 rearrangement, sequence reads were collapsed and filtered. For each sample, productive Simpson clonality was calculated by taking the square root of Simpson's diversity index across productive rearrangements. TCRdb provides this immuneACCESS table in a form limited to in-frame rearrangements. Some clones are lacking; in checked studies, under half of them reflect an unresolved V gene, and why the rest are absent is not known. For V, J and clone size, that table is used; D and trimming come from the DNA. For this sample the table gives about 320,000 clones, of which 85% to 95% were detected only once. In total, the top ten clones hold 3.9% of the sample.

The CDR3 covers 15 residues, taking in both the cysteine and the phenylalanine. Only the CDR3 DNA stays, 45 bases, in frame from base 1. V was cut back by 3 bases and J by 3 bases, leaving a gap of 13 bases between them. CDR1 and CDR2 are read off the germline V gene as SNHLY and FYNNEI. Of note for this clone: The antigen this receptor binds is unknown. The input lacks base qualities; no much larger clone sits a single base away.

The chain is made from TRBV2 and TRBJ2-3; TRBD2 might be the D gene, on 6 matching bases. Sequences were obtained from PBMCs or T cells enriched from blood (not recorded which). The TCR comes from a woman in her 30s who had been exposed to COVID-19. The encoded CDR3 is CASSDVLGRTDTQYF. The nucleotide sequence reads as follows: TGTGCCAGCAGTGATGTACTAGGGAGGACAGATACGCAGTATTTT.